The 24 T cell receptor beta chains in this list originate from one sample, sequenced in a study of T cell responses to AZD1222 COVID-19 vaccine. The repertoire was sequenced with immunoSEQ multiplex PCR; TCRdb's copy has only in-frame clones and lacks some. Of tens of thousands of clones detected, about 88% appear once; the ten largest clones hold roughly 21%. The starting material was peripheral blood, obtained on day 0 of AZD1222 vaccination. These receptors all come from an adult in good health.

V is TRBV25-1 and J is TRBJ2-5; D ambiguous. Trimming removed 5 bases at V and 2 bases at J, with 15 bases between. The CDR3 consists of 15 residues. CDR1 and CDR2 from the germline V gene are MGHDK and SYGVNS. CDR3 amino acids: CASSSDADRQETQYF. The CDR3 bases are TGTGCCAGCAGTTCCGATGCGGATCGACAAGAGACCCAGTACTTC.

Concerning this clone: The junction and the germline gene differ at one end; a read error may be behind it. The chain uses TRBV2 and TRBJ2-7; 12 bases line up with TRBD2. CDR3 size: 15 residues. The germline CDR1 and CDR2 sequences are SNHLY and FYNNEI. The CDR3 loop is CASREGLAGTYEQYF. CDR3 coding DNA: TGTGCCAGCAGAGAAGGACTAGCGGGGACCTACGAGCAGTACTTC.

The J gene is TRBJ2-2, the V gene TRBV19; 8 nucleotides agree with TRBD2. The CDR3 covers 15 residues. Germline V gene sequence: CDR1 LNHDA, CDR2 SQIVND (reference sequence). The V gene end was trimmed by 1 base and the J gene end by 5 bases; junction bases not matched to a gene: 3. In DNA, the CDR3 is TGTGCCAGTAGTATAGGACTAGCGCCGACCGGGGAGCTGTTTTTT. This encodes CASSIGLAPTGELFF.

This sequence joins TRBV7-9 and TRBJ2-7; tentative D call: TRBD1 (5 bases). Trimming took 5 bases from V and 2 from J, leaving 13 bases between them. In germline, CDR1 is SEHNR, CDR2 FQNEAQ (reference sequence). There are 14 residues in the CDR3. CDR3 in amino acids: CASSVTRVPYEQYF. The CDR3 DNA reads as TGTGCCAGCAGCGTTACCAGGGTTCCCTACGAGCAGTACTTC.

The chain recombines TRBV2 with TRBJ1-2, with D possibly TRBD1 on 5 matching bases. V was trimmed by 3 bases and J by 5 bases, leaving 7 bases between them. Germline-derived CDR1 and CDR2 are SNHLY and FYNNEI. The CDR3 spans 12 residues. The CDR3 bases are TGTGCCAGCAGTGAGGGACGTTATGGCTACACCTTC. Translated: CASSEGRYGYTF.

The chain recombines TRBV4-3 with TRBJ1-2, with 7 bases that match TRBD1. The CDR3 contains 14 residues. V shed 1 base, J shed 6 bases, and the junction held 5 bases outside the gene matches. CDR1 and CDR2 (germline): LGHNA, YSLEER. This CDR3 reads CASSQGDRADGYTF. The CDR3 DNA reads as TGCGCCAGCAGCCAAGGAGACAGGGCGGATGGCTACACCTTC.

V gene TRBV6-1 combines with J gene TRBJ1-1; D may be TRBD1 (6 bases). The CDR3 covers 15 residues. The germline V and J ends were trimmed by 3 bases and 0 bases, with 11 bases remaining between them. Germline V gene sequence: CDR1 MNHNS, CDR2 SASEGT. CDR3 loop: CASSDRGRVNTEAFF. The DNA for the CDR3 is TGTGCCAGCAGTGATCGGGGGCGCGTGAACACTGAAGCTTTCTTT.

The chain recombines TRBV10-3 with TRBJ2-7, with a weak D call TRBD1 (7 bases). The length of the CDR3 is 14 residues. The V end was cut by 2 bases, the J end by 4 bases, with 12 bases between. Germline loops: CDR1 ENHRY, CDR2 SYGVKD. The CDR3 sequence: CAISERSGGYEQYF. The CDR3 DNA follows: TGTGCCATCAGTGAGAGGTCAGGGGGGTACGAGCAGTACTTC.

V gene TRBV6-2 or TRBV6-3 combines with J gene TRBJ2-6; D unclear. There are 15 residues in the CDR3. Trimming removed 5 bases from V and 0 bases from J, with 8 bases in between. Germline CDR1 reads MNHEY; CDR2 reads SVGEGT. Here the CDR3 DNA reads TGTGCCAGCAGTCCCTACAGCTCTGGGGCCAACGTCCTGACTTTC. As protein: CASSPYSSGANVLTF.

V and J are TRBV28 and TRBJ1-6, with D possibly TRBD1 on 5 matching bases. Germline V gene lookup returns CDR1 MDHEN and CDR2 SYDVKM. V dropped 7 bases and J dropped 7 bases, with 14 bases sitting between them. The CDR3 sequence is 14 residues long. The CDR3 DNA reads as TGTGCCAGCACCAATAGGGGCAGAAATTCACCCCTCCACTTT. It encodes CASTNRGRNSPLHF. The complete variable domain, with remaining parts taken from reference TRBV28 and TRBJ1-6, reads DVKVTQSSRYLVKRTGEKVFLECVQDMDHENMFWYRQDPGLGLRLIYFSYDVKMKEKGDIPEGYSVSREKKERFSLILESASTNQTSMYLCASTNRGRNSPLHFGNGTRLTVT.

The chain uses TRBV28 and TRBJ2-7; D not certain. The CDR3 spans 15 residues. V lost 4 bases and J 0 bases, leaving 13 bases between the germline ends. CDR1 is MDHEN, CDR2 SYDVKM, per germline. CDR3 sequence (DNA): TGTGCCAGCAGTTGGGCCGGCGCTTCCTCCTACGAGCAGTACTTC. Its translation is CASSWAGASSYEQYF.

CDR3 loop: CASSLDGANYGYTF. CDR3 nucleotide sequence: TGTGCCAGCAGCTTAGATGGGGCTAACTATGGCTACACCTTC. The chain has TRBV7-2 and TRBJ1-2, with D hard to call. The CDR3 is 14 residues long. Trimming took off 1 base at V and 0 bases at J, with 6 bases between the two ends. Germline assignment: CDR1 SGHTA and CDR2 FQGNSA.

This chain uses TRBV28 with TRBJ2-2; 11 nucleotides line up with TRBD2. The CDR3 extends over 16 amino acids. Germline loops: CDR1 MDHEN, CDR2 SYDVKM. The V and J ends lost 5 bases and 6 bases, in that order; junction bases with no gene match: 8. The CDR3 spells CASSPLAGESAGELFF. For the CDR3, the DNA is TGTGCCAGCAGTCCACTAGCGGGAGAATCGGCCGGGGAGCTGTTTTTT.

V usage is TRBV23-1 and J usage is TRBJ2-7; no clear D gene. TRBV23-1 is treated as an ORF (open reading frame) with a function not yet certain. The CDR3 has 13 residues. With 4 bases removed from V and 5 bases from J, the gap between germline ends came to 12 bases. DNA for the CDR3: TGCGCCAGCAGTCCACGGCCGAGGAACGAGCAGTACTTC. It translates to CASSPRPRNEQYF.

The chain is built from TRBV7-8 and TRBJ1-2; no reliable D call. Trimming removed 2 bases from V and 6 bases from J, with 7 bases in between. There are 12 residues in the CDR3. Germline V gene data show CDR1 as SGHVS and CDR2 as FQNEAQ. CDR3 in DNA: TGTGCCAGCAGCTTAATGGGAGATGGCTACACCTTC. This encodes CASSLMGDGYTF.

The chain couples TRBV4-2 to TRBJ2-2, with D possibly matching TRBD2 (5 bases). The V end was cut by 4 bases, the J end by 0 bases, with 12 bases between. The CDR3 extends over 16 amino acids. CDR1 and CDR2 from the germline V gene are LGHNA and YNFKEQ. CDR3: CASSPPRAPNTGELFF. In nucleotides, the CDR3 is TGTGCCAGCAGCCCCCCGAGGGCCCCGAACACCGGGGAGCTGTTTTTT.

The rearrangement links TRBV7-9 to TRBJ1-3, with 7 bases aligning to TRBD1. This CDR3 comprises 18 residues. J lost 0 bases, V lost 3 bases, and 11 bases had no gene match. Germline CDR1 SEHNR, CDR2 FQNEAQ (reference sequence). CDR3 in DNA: TGTGCCAGCAGCTTTGAAAGGACAGGCCCGATCTCTGGAAACACCATATATTTT. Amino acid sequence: CASSFERTGPISGNTIYF.

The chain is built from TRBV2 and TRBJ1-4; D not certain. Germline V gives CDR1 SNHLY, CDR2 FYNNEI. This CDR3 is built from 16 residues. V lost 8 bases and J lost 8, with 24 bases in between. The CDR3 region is CASLSTIGREEEKLFF. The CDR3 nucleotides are TGTGCCAGCTTGTCGACTATCGGGAGAGAAGAAGAAAAACTGTTTTTT. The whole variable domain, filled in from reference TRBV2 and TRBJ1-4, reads EPEVTQTPSHQVTQMGQEVILRCVPISNHLYFYWYRQILGQKVEFLVSFYNNEISEKSEIFDDQFSVERPDGSNFTLKIRSTKLEDSAMYFCASLSTIGREEEKLFFGSGTQLSVL.

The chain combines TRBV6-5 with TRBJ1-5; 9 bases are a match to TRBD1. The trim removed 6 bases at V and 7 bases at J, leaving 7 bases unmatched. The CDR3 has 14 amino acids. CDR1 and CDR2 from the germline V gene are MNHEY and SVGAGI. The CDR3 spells CASRDRGFRQPQHF. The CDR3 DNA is TGTGCCAGCAGGGACAGGGGCTTTCGGCAGCCCCAGCATTTT.

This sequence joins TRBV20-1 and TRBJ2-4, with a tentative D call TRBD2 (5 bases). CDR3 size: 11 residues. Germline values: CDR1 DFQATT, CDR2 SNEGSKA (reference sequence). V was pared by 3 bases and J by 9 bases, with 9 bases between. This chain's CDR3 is CSARSRGIQYF. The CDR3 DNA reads TGCAGTGCTAGGTCCCGGGGCATTCAGTACTTC.

CDR3 coding DNA: TGTGCCAGCAGCCTCCGGGACAGGGATGAAAAACTGTTTTTT. This translates into CASSLRDRDEKLFF. The chain has TRBV9 and TRBJ1-4; 9 bases line up with TRBD1. The germline V gene encodes CDR1 SGDLS and CDR2 YYNGEE. The CDR3 covers 14 residues. Germline trimming cut 4 bases from V and 6 bases from J; bases unmatched to any gene: 4.

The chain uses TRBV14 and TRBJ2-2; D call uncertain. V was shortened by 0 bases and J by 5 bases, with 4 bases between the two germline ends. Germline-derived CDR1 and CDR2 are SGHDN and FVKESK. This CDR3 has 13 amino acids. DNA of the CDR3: TGTGCCAGCAGCCAAGACCTTACCGGGGAGCTGTTTTTT. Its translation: CASSQDLTGELFF. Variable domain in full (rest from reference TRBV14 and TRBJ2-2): EAGVTQFPSHSVIEKGQTVTLRCDPISGHDNLYWYRRVMGKEIKFLLHFVKESKQDESGMPNNRFLAERTGGTYSTLKVQPAELEDSGVYFCASSQDLTGELFFGEGSRLTVL.

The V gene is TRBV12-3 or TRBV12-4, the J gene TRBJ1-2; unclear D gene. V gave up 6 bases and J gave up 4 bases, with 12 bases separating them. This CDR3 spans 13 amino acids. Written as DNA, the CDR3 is TGTGCCAGCAGCTCCGAGGTGGGCTATGGCTACACCTTC. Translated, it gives CASSSEVGYGYTF.

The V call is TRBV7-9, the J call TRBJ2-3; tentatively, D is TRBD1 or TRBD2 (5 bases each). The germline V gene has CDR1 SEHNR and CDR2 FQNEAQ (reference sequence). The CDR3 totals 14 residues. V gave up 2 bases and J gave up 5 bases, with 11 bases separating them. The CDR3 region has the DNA TGTGCCAGCAGCTTAATGGGTGGGGGAGATACGCAGTATTTT. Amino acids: CASSLMGGGDTQYF. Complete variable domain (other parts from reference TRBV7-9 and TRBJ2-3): DTGVSQNPRHKITKRGQNVTFRCDPISEHNRLYWYRQTLGQGPEFLTYFQNEAQLEKSRLLSDRFSAERPKGSFSTLEIQRTEQGDSAMYLCASSLMGGGDTQYFGPGTRLTVL.